This T cell receptor beta chain was documented in a study of beta chain features in type 1 diabetes. Investigators reverse transcribed all isolated RNA, so they sequenced expressed TCRB transcripts. Clones were read by immunoSEQ multiplex PCR, and TCRdb kept only the in-frame ones, dropping some. The sample includes a few hundred thousand clones, about 19% of them seen just once. V lost 0 bases, J lost 7 bases, and 14 bases lay in between. Germline CDR1 is SGHRS and CDR2 is YFSETQ. CDR3 length equals 15 residues. This clone appeared a few times. The target antigen is unknown. Study-wide findings and caveats: There was no resolution here of whether HLA type influences TCRB rearrangement.

The sample comprised naive CD4+ T cells from blood. This TCR was recovered from a woman aged 18-29 years in good health. This chain uses TRBV5-1 with TRBJ2-1, with D possibly being TRBD1 (6 bases). CDR3 sequence (DNA): TGCGCCAGCAGCTTGGCCCCGCAGGGGAATAATGAGCAGTTCTTC. It codes for CASSLAPQGNNEQFF.